The clone carrying this T cell receptor (beta chain) came up a few times. As yet, its antigen is unknown. The data belong to a study of beta chain features in type 1 diabetes. Study-level results: Patients with type 1 diabetes carried fewer insertions and had more deletions at their VDJ junctions. TCRB CDR3s were moderately but significantly shorter in Type 1 diabetes patients in all four CD4+ subsets. Sequencing the cDNA could make cells with high TCR expression show up more than they should.

Expressed TCRB transcripts were sequenced because the isolated RNA had all been reverse transcribed beforehand. The assay was immunoSEQ multiplex PCR, and TCRdb's table has in-frame clones only and misses some. Among over 700,000 clones, 17% were seen once, and the ten largest hold 0.023%. The trim removed 3 bases at V and 7 bases at J, leaving 7 bases unmatched. Germline-derived CDR1 and CDR2 are LNHNV and YYDKDF (reference sequence). CDR3 length: 15 amino acids. The origin of this receptor is a woman aged 18-29 years in good health. The sample taken for sequencing was naive CD4+ T cells from blood. The V call is TRBV15, the J call TRBJ2-1, with 9 bases that match TRBD2. For the CDR3, the DNA is TGTGCCACCAGCAGGATAGCGGGAGTTCTGAATGAGCAGTTCTTC. Its protein is CATSRIAGVLNEQFF.